The clone carrying this T cell receptor beta chain was counted between two and nine times. What it binds is not known. This sample is drawn from a study of T cells after yellow fever vaccination. The overall study: With SMART-Seq v4 Ultra Low Input, the fractions containing low cell numbers were prepared. Study conclusions and caveats: Clonotypes appearing in both CD4 and CD8 compartments existed, and their share was small. Most clones from primary vaccination were detected again post-booster (96% CD4, more than 85% CD8).

The TCR cDNA carried a universal primer site and UMIs from 5'RACE template switching. TCRdb re-called the 5' RACE reads through MiXCR, storing one row per CDR3 protein. The sample has 300,000 or so distinct CDR3 sequences, roughly 13% seen once; the top ten hold about 0.51%. Trimming took off 5 bases at V and 7 bases at J, with 15 bases between the two ends. Germline CDR1 reads MNHNS; CDR2 reads SASEGT. The CDR3 is 14 amino acids. This TCR was recovered from a man younger than 40 who received the YFV17D yellow fever vaccine. The sample was CD4+ T cells sorted from PBMCs, taken 45 days after the yellow fever booster vaccination. The genes are TRBV6-1 and TRBJ2-1; D may be TRBD2 (5 bases). In DNA form, the CDR3 reads TGTGCCAGCAGTCAGCCGCGACTACCGAATGAGCAGTTCTTC. Residues: CASSQPRLPNEQFF.